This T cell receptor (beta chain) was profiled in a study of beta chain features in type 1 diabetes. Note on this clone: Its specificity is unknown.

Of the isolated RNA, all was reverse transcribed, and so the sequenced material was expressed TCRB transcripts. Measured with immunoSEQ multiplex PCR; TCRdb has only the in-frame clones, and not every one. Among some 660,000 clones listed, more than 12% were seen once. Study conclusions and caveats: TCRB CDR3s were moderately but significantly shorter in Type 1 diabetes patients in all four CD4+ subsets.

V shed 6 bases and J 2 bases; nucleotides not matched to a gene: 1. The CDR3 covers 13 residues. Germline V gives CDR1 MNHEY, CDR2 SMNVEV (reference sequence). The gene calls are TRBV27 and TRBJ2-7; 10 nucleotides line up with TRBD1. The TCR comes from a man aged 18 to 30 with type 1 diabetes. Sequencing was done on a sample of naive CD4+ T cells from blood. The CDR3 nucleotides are TGTGCCAGCAGAGGGACAGGGGCCTACGAGCAGTACTTC. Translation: CASRGTGAYEQYF.